The 25 T cell receptor beta chains presented below share a single source sample, sequenced in a study of T-cell memory formation after mild COVID-19. MiXCR, applied by TCRdb to the 5' RACE reads, yields one record per CDR3 protein. Among approximately 560,000 distinct CDR3 sequences, 15% to 20% were seen once, and the ten largest hold roughly 7.8%. The material sequenced was PBMCs or a T cell subset sorted from them (not recorded which). These receptor sequences come from an adult woman who had mild COVID-19 (a few samples of this study predate the infection). Cell type and time point are not known.

This clonotype was detected a few times. The J gene is TRBJ1-1, the V gene TRBV7-9; D perhaps matches TRBD1 (5 bases). Deletions cut 5 bases from V and 3 bases from J, with 13 bases between. CDR3 size: 14 residues. Germline V gene data show CDR1 as SEHNR and CDR2 as FQNEAQ (reference sequence). The CDR3 coding sequence is TGTGCCAGCAGCAACCGGGACCGATACACTGAAGCTTTCTTT. This encodes CASSNRDRYTEAFF.

The chain has TRBV12-3 or TRBV12-4 and TRBJ2-1; D is uncertain. V lost 3 bases to trimming and J lost 6 bases, with 12 bases between them. CDR3 length equals 14 residues. The DNA of the CDR3 is TGTGCCAGCAGTTTTTTTTTATGGGCCAATGAGCAGTTCTTC. As protein: CASSFFLWANEQFF.

In its sample, this clonotype was seen a few times. The J gene is TRBJ2-1, the V gene TRBV5-1; 9 bases match TRBD1. Germline-derived CDR1 and CDR2 are SGHRS and YFSETQ. The junction had 8 bases not matched to a gene; V was cut back by 7 bases and J by 12 bases. This CDR3 contains 12 residues. CDR3 sequence: CASLGQGPGQFF. The CDR3 DNA is TGCGCCAGCTTGGGACAGGGTCCAGGGCAGTTCTTC.

This rearrangement joins TRBV12-3 or TRBV12-4 to TRBJ2-3, with D tentatively TRBD2 (6 bases). The CDR3 loop spans 14 amino acids. V lost 6 bases and J 0 bases, leaving 10 bases between the germline ends. CDR3 coding DNA: TGTGCCAGCAGGGCTAGCGTCAGCACAGATACGCAGTATTTT. Protein: CASRASVSTDTQYF.

This clonotype was seen a handful of times. The V call is TRBV7-9, the J call TRBJ2-4, with 7 positions matching TRBD1. Losses at the gene ends were 3 bases for V and 6 bases for J; bases not matched to a gene: 14. CDR1 and CDR2 from the germline V gene are SEHNR and FQNEAQ (reference sequence). The CDR3 consists of 17 residues. The DNA of the CDR3 is TGTGCCAGCAGCTTCTCCGCTCGACAGGGTGATGGAAACATTCAGTACTTC. It translates to CASSFSARQGDGNIQYF.

The sample holds a few counts of this clonotype. The chain carries TRBV4-1 and TRBJ2-7, with D uncertain. Germline assignment: CDR1 MGHRA and CDR2 YSYEKL. With 1 base removed from V and 1 base from J, the gap between germline ends came to 8 bases. The CDR3 has 14 amino acids. CDR3 DNA sequence: TGCGCCAGCAGCCAAGCTCTGCGTTCCTACGAGCAGTACTTC. This codes for CASSQALRSYEQYF.

This clonotype was observed a handful of times. The rearrangement uses TRBV10-3 and TRBJ2-4; D tentatively fits TRBD1 or TRBD2 (5 bases each). The length of the CDR3 is 13 residues. CDR1 ENHRY and CDR2 SYGVKD come from the germline V gene. Trimming took 9 bases from V and 6 from J, leaving 15 bases between them. The CDR3 DNA reads as TGTGCCATAGGGGACGGATTAGCAAACATTCAGTACTTC. Translation gives CAIGDGLANIQYF.

This chain uses TRBV29-1 with TRBJ2-3; D unclear. The germline CDR1 and CDR2 sequences are SQVTM and ANQGSEA. The CDR3 runs 13 residues. Trimming removed 4 bases from V and 1 base from J, with 9 bases in between. The CDR3 reads CSVGSSRTDTQYF. DNA of the CDR3: TGCAGCGTTGGTAGCAGCCGCACAGATACGCAGTATTTT.

The chain uses TRBV19 and TRBJ2-1, with 7 bases identical to TRBD2. Looked up from germline, CDR1 is LNHDA and CDR2 is SQIVND (reference sequence). The CDR3 is made up of 15 amino acids. The V gene end was trimmed by 1 base and the J gene end by 4 bases; junction bases not matched to a gene: 4. The CDR3 is CASSIVASGYNEQFF. In nucleotides, the CDR3 is TGTGCCAGTAGTATAGTGGCTAGCGGTTACAATGAGCAGTTCTTC. Variable domain in full (rest from reference TRBV19 and TRBJ2-1): DGGITQSPKYLFRKEGQNVTLSCEQNLNHDAMYWYRQDPGQGLRLIYYSQIVNDFQKGDIAEGYSVSREKKESFPLTVTSAQKNPTAFYLCASSIVASGYNEQFFGPGTRLTVL.

The J gene is TRBJ2-5, the V gene TRBV6-5, with TRBD2 identical over 14 bases. CDR3 size: 18 residues. V shed 5 bases and J 1 base; nucleotides not matched to a gene: 9. Germline-derived CDR1 and CDR2 are MNHEY and SVGAGI. The CDR3 loop is CASSPGLAGGPGQETQYF. The CDR3 coding sequence is TGTGCCAGCAGTCCAGGACTAGCGGGAGGCCCAGGCCAAGAGACCCAGTACTTC.

The rearrangement links TRBV18 to TRBJ2-3; 7 bases are a match to TRBD2. The V and J ends lost 2 bases and 0 bases, in that order; junction bases with no gene match: 5. The CDR3 spans 16 residues. In germline, CDR1 is KGHSH, CDR2 LQKENI. DNA of the CDR3: TGTGCCAGCTCACCAGCGGGACTACCTAGCACAGATACGCAGTATTTT. Its protein is CASSPAGLPSTDTQYF.

This clonotype has a handful of counts. The chain has TRBV3-1 and TRBJ1-2, with D unresolved. The germline V gene has CDR1 LGHDT and CDR2 YNNKEL (reference sequence). V was shortened by 3 bases and J by 0 bases, with 5 bases between the two germline ends. The CDR3 totals 13 residues. The CDR3 region has the DNA TGTGCCAGCAGCCACGATGCTAACTATGGCTACACCTTC. This translates into CASSHDANYGYTF.

The CDR3 protein is CASSGGFDIQYF. The CDR3, as DNA: TGTGCCAGCAGCGGAGGTTTTGACATTCAGTACTTC. The chain employs TRBV9 and TRBJ2-4; no clear D gene. CDR1 and CDR2 from the germline V gene are SGDLS and YYNGEE. The CDR3 covers 12 residues. V was cut by 3 bases and J by 8 bases, with 9 bases left in between.

This clonotype was seen more than once but under ten times. The chain uses TRBV15 and TRBJ1-5; 11 bases match TRBD1. Trimming cost V 6 bases and J 4 bases; bases outside gene matches: 5. Germline V gene sequence: CDR1 LNHNV, CDR2 YYDKDF (reference sequence). This CDR3 has 15 amino acids. Here the CDR3 DNA reads TGTGCCACCAGACCGGACAGGGGGCCTAATCAGCCCCAGCATTTT. It encodes CATRPDRGPNQPQHF. The full variable domain, completed using reference TRBV15 and TRBJ1-5, is DAMVIQNPRYQVTQFGKPVTLSCSQTLNHNVMYWYQQKSSQAPKLLFHYYDKDFNNEADTPDNFQSRRPNTSFCFLDIRSPGLGDTAMYLCATRPDRGPNQPQHFGDGTRLSIL.

The count of this clonotype is one. The chain employs TRBV24-1 and TRBJ2-1; unclear D gene. The CDR3 consists of 11 residues. Per germline, CDR1 KGHDR and CDR2 SFDVKD. V was shortened by 9 bases and J by 10 bases, with 12 bases between the two germline ends. CDR3 in amino acids: CATSQVREQFF. The CDR3 DNA follows: TGTGCCACCTCCCAGGTCAGGGAGCAGTTCTTC.

The table lists this clonotype with a few counts. The chain combines TRBV25-1 with TRBJ2-7; 7 nucleotides match TRBD1. The CDR3 runs to 15 residues. The germline gives CDR1 MGHDK, CDR2 SYGVNS. J was trimmed by 2 bases and V by 3 bases; bases with no gene match: 7. CDR3 loop: CASSDQGDGTYEQYF. CDR3 sequence (DNA): TGTGCCAGCAGTGACCAGGGGGACGGAACCTACGAGCAGTACTTC.

In this sample, this clonotype turned up a few times. The CDR3, as DNA: TGCGCCAGCAAAAAGGGGGCGGGAGAGTCGGATACGCAGTATTTT. Residues: CASKKGAGESDTQYF. The rearrangement uses TRBV5-1 and TRBJ2-3, with D perhaps being TRBD1 or TRBD2 (7 bases each). CDR1 is SGHRS, CDR2 YFSETQ, per germline. This CDR3 is 15 amino acids long. Trimming stripped 6 bases from V and 6 bases from J, with 20 bases between.

In this sample, this clonotype turned up once. The chain couples TRBV29-1 to TRBJ2-7; TRBD1 might be the D (6 bases). This CDR3 region has 15 residues. V lost 5 bases and J 6 bases, leaving 23 bases between the germline ends. The germline V gene encodes CDR1 SQVTM and CDR2 ANQGSEA. The CDR3, as DNA: TGCAGCGTTACCCCATCGGGACATCTACAACTCGAGCAGTACTTC. It is translated as CSVTPSGHLQLEQYF.

This chain links TRBV30 with TRBJ1-5; D unresolved. The ends were cut back, 2 bases at V and 5 bases at J, with 10 bases in the middle. CDR3 length: 13 residues. CDR1 is GTSNPN and CDR2 is SVGIG in the germline V gene (reference sequence). The CDR3 here is CAWSPRGDQPQHF. DNA of the CDR3: TGTGCCTGGAGTCCACGAGGAGATCAGCCCCAGCATTTT.

The chain links TRBV12-5 to TRBJ2-2, with 9 bases lining up with TRBD2. In germline, CDR1 is LGHNT, CDR2 FRNRAP. The CDR3 consists of 14 residues. Trimming at V came to 5 bases and at J to 5 bases, leaving 3 bases not matched to a gene. CDR3 sequence reads: CASGPLAGTGELFF. In nucleotides, the CDR3 is TGTGCTAGTGGTCCCCTAGCGGGGACCGGGGAGCTGTTTTTT.

This clonotype was seen only a few times. The V and J genes are TRBV6-5 and TRBJ2-7; TRBD1 agrees at 7 bases. V was pared by 2 bases and J by 4 bases, with 8 bases of the junction left unmatched. The CDR3 runs to 15 residues. Germline CDR1 MNHEY, CDR2 SVGAGI. This chain's CDR3 is CASSYQYSDRYEQYF. Written as DNA, the CDR3 is TGTGCCAGCAGTTACCAATACTCGGACAGGTACGAGCAGTACTTC.

This clonotype was observed a handful of times. The chain combines TRBV7-3 with TRBJ2-2; D ambiguous. Germline V gives CDR1 SGHTA, CDR2 FQGTGA. V lost 3 bases to trimming and J lost 0 bases, with 11 bases between them. The CDR3 covers 16 residues. The CDR3 is CASSFYYPPNTGELFF. The DNA of the CDR3 is TGTGCCAGCAGCTTCTATTACCCCCCGAACACCGGGGAGCTGTTTTTT.

The chain has TRBV20-1 and TRBJ2-7, with 12 positions matching TRBD2. Germline CDR1 reads DFQATT; CDR2 reads SNEGSKA (reference sequence). V was clipped by 0 bases and J by 5 bases; unmatched bases: 20. The CDR3 is 20 residues long. The CDR3 DNA reads TGCAGTGCTAGAGATGAAAAGGCTCTAGCGGGAGGGCCCCGCTTGCACGAGCAGTACTTC. Its translation: CSARDEKALAGGPRLHEQYF.

CDR3 region: CASSLGDRATNEKLFF. CDR3 sequence (DNA): TGTGCCAGCAGCTTAGGCGACAGAGCAACTAATGAAAAACTGTTTTTT. V usage is TRBV7-9 and J usage is TRBJ1-4; a weak D match, TRBD1 (5 bases). The CDR3 extends over 16 amino acids. Trimming took 1 base from V and 0 from J, leaving 9 bases between them. Germline assignment: CDR1 SEHNR and CDR2 FQNEAQ (reference sequence).

J is TRBJ2-3 and V is TRBV12-3 or TRBV12-4; D unclear. Trimming cost V 4 bases and J 6 bases, with 11 bases left between them. The CDR3 extends over 13 amino acids. CDR3 in DNA: TGTGCCAGCAGTTCCCTATGGGCGGATACGCAGTATTTT. The encoded protein is CASSSLWADTQYF.